Each of the 32 T cell receptor beta chains below was sequenced from the same sample in a study of blood T cell repertoires in COVID-19 (dated by TCRdb to about 2020). The library was built by means of the immunoSEQ multiplex PCR assay. Not all clones reach the TCRdb copy of this immuneACCESS table, which keeps in-frame sequences only. Checked studies attribute under half of the gap to unresolved V genes and leave the rest unexplained. For this sample the table gives a few hundred thousand clones, of which roughly 90% were detected only once. Jointly, the top ten make up approximately 17% of the sample. The sample was PBMCs or T cells enriched from blood (not recorded which). These receptors were taken from a young woman who had recovered from COVID-19.

The chain links TRBV12-5 to TRBJ1-1; 7 nucleotides align to TRBD1. This CDR3 has 16 amino acids. Germline lookup yields CDR1 LGHNT and CDR2 FRNRAP. V lost 2 bases, J lost 2 bases, and 8 bases stayed unmatched. CDR3 in DNA: TGTGCTAGTGGTTTGACCCCACAGGGGATAAACACTGAAGCTTTCTTT. Its translation is CASGLTPQGINTEAFF.

The chain has TRBV5-1 and TRBJ2-5; the D gene is possibly TRBD2 (5 bases). Trimming took 4 bases from V and 0 from J, leaving 16 bases between them. The germline CDR1 and CDR2 sequences are SGHRS and YFSETQ. The CDR3 contains 16 residues. The CDR3 loop is CASSQDGGPNQETQYF. The DNA of the CDR3 is TGCGCCAGCAGCCAAGACGGAGGTCCTAACCAAGAGACCCAGTACTTC.

The rearrangement uses TRBV18 and TRBJ2-5; a possible D gene is TRBD2 (6 bases). Germline assignment: CDR1 KGHSH and CDR2 LQKENI. The CDR3 totals 16 residues. V lost 2 bases to trimming and J lost 1 base, with 14 bases between them. CDR3 in amino acids: CASSPTGETGQETQYF. The CDR3 region has the DNA TGTGCCAGCTCACCAACGGGGGAGACCGGCCAAGAGACCCAGTACTTC.

The CDR3: CASRPGQGLYGYTF. CDR3 nucleotides: TGTGCCAGCAGACCAGGACAGGGCCTTTATGGCTACACCTTC. The chain has TRBV19 and TRBJ1-2, with 8 positions matching TRBD1. The CDR3 loop spans 14 amino acids. Per germline, CDR1 LNHDA and CDR2 SQIVND (reference sequence). V lost 9 bases to trimming and J lost 5 bases; unmatched junction nucleotides: 11.

The chain is built from TRBV3-1 (or the pseudogene TRBV3-2) and TRBJ1-4; no firm D call. Trimming stripped 0 bases from V and 8 bases from J, with 7 bases between. The CDR3 has 13 residues. The germline CDR1 and CDR2 sequences are LGHDT and YNNKEL (reference sequence). The CDR3: CASSQEHREKLFF. As DNA, the CDR3 is TGTGCCAGCAGCCAAGAGCACCGGGAAAAACTGTTTTTT.

The table lists this clone with a count of one. This chain connects TRBV25-1 to TRBJ2-4; 9 bases match TRBD1. V gave up 7 bases and J gave up 2 bases; unmatched junction bases: 3. Germline lookup yields CDR1 MGHDK and CDR2 SYGVNS. CDR3 length equals 14 residues. The CDR3 region has the DNA TGTGCCAGCAAAACAGGGGGCCCCAAAAACATTCAGTACTTC. Protein product: CASKTGGPKNIQYF.

The chain carries TRBV21-1 and TRBJ1-1; TRBD1 was called by the table and not checked on the DNA. TRBV21-1 is assigned pseudogene status. This CDR3 spans 16 amino acids. The CDR3 nucleotides are TGTGCCAGCAGCAAAGGATACTGGGACAGGGTGCGGGGGGCTTTCTTT. Its translation: CASSKGYWDRVRGAFF.

The chain carries TRBV6-5 and TRBJ2-7; D unclear. This CDR3 comprises 13 residues. In germline, CDR1 is MNHEY, CDR2 SVGAGI. V lost 6 bases, J lost 8 bases, and 17 bases lay in between. Here the CDR3 reads CASRLDRATKQYF. The CDR3 coding sequence is TGTGCCAGCAGGCTCGACCGAGCTACTAAGCAGTACTTC.

The CDR3 loop is CASSPQEGKDTQYF. The CDR3 bases are TGTGCCAGCTCACCACAGGAGGGGAAAGATACGCAGTATTTT. The chain uses TRBV18 and TRBJ2-3; perhaps TRBD2 as D (6 bases). Trimming shortened V by 1 base and J by 5 bases, and 10 bases separated the two germline ends. Germline CDR1 is KGHSH and CDR2 is LQKENI. This CDR3 has 14 residues.

The rearrangement joins TRBV4-1 to TRBJ1-6, with a possible D match to TRBD1 (6 bases). The CDR3 runs 14 residues. V was cut by 2 bases and J by 9 bases, with 11 bases left in between. Looked up from germline, CDR1 is MGHRA and CDR2 is YSYEKL. The DNA of the CDR3 is TGCGCCAGCAGCCAAACAGGGTCAACTTCACCCCTCCACTTT. Amino acids: CASSQTGSTSPLHF.

V gene TRBV7-8 combines with J gene TRBJ1-1, with a possible D match to TRBD1 (5 bases). Trimming stripped 1 base from V and 0 bases from J, with 15 bases between. CDR1 SGHVS and CDR2 FQNEAQ come from the germline V gene. There are 17 residues in the CDR3. CDR3 sequence: CASSLVLGGGLNTEAFF. Written as DNA, the CDR3 is TGTGCCAGCAGCTTAGTCTTGGGGGGGGGATTGAACACTGAAGCTTTCTTT.

This chain connects TRBV3-1 (or the pseudogene TRBV3-2) to TRBJ2-7, with a tentative D call TRBD1 (5 bases). The CDR3 loop spans 13 amino acids. CDR1 and CDR2 from the germline V gene are LGHDT and YNNKEL (reference sequence). The V and J ends lost 1 base and 2 bases respectively, with 6 bases between them. The DNA of the CDR3 is TGTGCCAGCAGCCAAGTGGGGCCCTACGAGCAGTACTTC. Residues: CASSQVGPYEQYF.

The CDR3 sequence is CASSYHQGASEQYF. For the CDR3, the DNA is TGTGCCAGCAGTTACCATCAGGGGGCCAGCGAGCAGTACTTC. The gene calls are TRBV6-5 and TRBJ2-7; 8 bases are a match to TRBD1. The CDR3 is 14 residues long. With V trimmed by 2 bases and J by 6 bases, 6 bases remained unmatched. Germline CDR1 reads MNHEY; CDR2 reads SVGAGI.

V is TRBV5-1 and J is TRBJ1-4; TRBD1 agrees at 10 bases. Losses at the gene ends were 4 bases for V and 0 bases for J; bases not matched to a gene: 3. The CDR3 spans 16 residues. Germline loops: CDR1 SGHRS, CDR2 YFSETQ. The CDR3 nucleotides are TGCGCCAGCAGCGTCGGGACAGGGGCAACTAATGAAAAACTGTTTTTT. This gives the protein CASSVGTGATNEKLFF.

The chain uses TRBV11-2 and TRBJ2-1; 11 nucleotides agree with TRBD2. V trimming: 6 bases; J trimming: 3 bases; junction bases outside the gene matches: 13. This CDR3 is built from 18 residues. The V gene's germline CDR1 is SGHAT and CDR2 FQNNGV. The CDR3 nucleotides are TGTGCCAGCAGTCGAACAAGAGGTAGCGGGAGGGACTACAATGAGCAGTTCTTC. It encodes CASSRTRGSGRDYNEQFF.

The chain combines TRBV7-9 with TRBJ2-7; D might be TRBD1 (5 bases). V was clipped by 5 bases and J by 6 bases, with 17 bases between them. The germline CDR1 and CDR2 sequences are SEHNR and FQNEAQ (reference sequence). The CDR3 has 14 amino acids. CDR3 region: CASSLIDQGSEQYF. DNA of the CDR3: TGTGCCAGCAGCCTAATAGATCAGGGTTCCGAGCAGTACTTC.

V is TRBV28 and J is TRBJ1-4, with 11 bases lining up with TRBD1. CDR3 length: 15 residues. Trimming cost V 2 bases and J 8 bases; bases outside gene matches: 4. Germline V gene data show CDR1 as MDHEN and CDR2 as SYDVKM. In DNA, the CDR3 is TGTGCCAGCAGTTTAGGGACAGGGGGGAAAGAAAAACTGTTTTTT. This codes for CASSLGTGGKEKLFF.

V is TRBV27 and J is TRBJ1-2; D perhaps matches TRBD1 (6 bases). V was pared by 5 bases and J by 0 bases, with 16 bases between. The germline gives CDR1 MNHEY, CDR2 SMNVEV (reference sequence). The CDR3 extends over 16 amino acids. For the CDR3, the DNA is TGTGCCAGCAGTCGAGAGGGGGTAATCCCTAACTATGGCTACACCTTC. Translation gives CASSREGVIPNYGYTF.

The chain links TRBV28 to TRBJ1-2, with a possible D match to TRBD1 (6 bases). The V end was cut by 1 base, the J end by 6 bases, with 21 bases between. Germline lookup yields CDR1 MDHEN and CDR2 SYDVKM. The CDR3 length is 17 residues. The CDR3 loop is CASSLSQTSGVPNGYTF. The CDR3 bases are TGTGCCAGCAGTTTATCCCAAACCTCAGGGGTTCCGAATGGCTACACCTTC.

The chain uses TRBV2 and TRBJ1-6, with TRBD1 matching over 7 bases. Germline V lookup: CDR1 SNHLY, CDR2 FYNNEI. The CDR3 length is 12 residues. Trimming cost V 9 bases and J 6 bases; bases outside gene matches: 2. CDR3 region: CASGTANSPLHF. The CDR3 coding sequence is TGTGCCAGTGGGACAGCTAATTCACCCCTCCACTTT.

The genes are TRBV7-9 and TRBJ2-3, with 9 bases identical to TRBD1. CDR3 length: 18 amino acids. Germline values: CDR1 SEHNR, CDR2 FQNEAQ (reference sequence). V shed 5 bases, J shed 6 bases, and the junction held 18 bases outside the gene matches. This CDR3 is CASSPVHWTGEEADTQYF. The CDR3 nucleotides are TGTGCCAGCAGCCCAGTCCACTGGACAGGGGAAGAAGCGGATACGCAGTATTTT.

This clone has only one observation. The gene calls are TRBV11-2 and TRBJ2-3; 7 bases fit TRBD2. The CDR3 has 15 amino acids. Looked up from germline, CDR1 is SGHAT and CDR2 is FQNNGV. The V gene end was trimmed by 1 base and the J gene end by 5 bases; junction bases not matched to a gene: 6. The CDR3: CASSLGAGVIDTQYF. As DNA, the CDR3 is TGTGCCAGCAGCTTAGGGGCGGGAGTTATAGATACGCAGTATTTT.

This chain joins TRBV7-2 and TRBJ2-2, with TRBD1 matching over 7 bases. The V and J ends lost 5 bases and 4 bases, in that order; junction bases with no gene match: 4. CDR3 size: 14 residues. Germline V gives CDR1 SGHTA, CDR2 FQGNSA. CDR3 sequence reads: CASSPGGATGELFF. CDR3 in DNA: TGTGCCAGCAGCCCAGGGGGTGCCACCGGGGAGCTGTTTTTT.

The V and J genes are TRBV6-5 and TRBJ1-2; no firm D call. The CDR3 sequence is 15 residues long. Germline values: CDR1 MNHEY, CDR2 SVGAGI. Trimming removed 0 bases from V and 0 bases from J, with 8 bases in between. CDR3: CASSYSPSANYGYTF. CDR3 coding DNA: TGTGCCAGCAGTTACTCGCCCAGCGCTAACTATGGCTACACCTTC.

The chain uses TRBV6-2 or TRBV6-3 and TRBJ1-5; a possible D gene is TRBD1 (5 bases). Germline CDR1 MNHEY, CDR2 SVGEGT. Trimming shortened V by 4 bases and J by 5 bases, and 6 bases separated the two germline ends. The CDR3 totals 12 residues. The CDR3 DNA sequence: TGTGCCAGCAGTTTCAGGGATCAGCCCCAGCATTTT. Protein product: CASSFRDQPQHF.

This clone showed up just once. The chain recombines TRBV5-4 with TRBJ2-2, with 9 bases lining up with TRBD2. Germline values: CDR1 SGHNT, CDR2 YYREEE (reference sequence). The J segment lost 6 bases and the V segment lost 5 bases, leaving 5 bases of the junction unmatched. This CDR3 has 14 amino acids. The CDR3 DNA follows: TGTGCCAGCAGTAGCGGGAGTATTCCCGGGGAGCTGTTTTTT. As protein: CASSSGSIPGELFF.

The chain is built from TRBV9 and TRBJ2-2; 7 bases are shared with TRBD2. Germline CDR1 SGDLS, CDR2 YYNGEE. The V segment lost 4 bases and the J segment 1 base; nucleotides outside the gene matches: 10. The CDR3 is made up of 17 amino acids. CDR3 coding DNA: TGTGCCAGCAGCCCACGCCGCGGGGGACGGAACACCGGGGAGCTGTTTTTT. Protein sequence: CASSPRRGGRNTGELFF. The full variable domain, rest sourced from reference TRBV9 and TRBJ2-2, is DSGVTQTPKHLITATGQRVTLRCSPRSGDLSVYWYQQSLDQGLQFLIQYYNGEERAKGNILERFSAQQFPDLHSELNLSSLELGDSALYFCASSPRRGGRNTGELFFGEGSRLTVL.

The CDR3 sequence is CASSSTGGLGYTF. CDR3 bases: TGTGCCAGCAGCTCCACAGGGGGGCTTGGCTACACCTTC. The genes are TRBV11-2 and TRBJ1-2; TRBD1 aligns across 8 bases. This CDR3 has 13 residues. V was clipped by 4 bases and J by 7 bases; unmatched bases: 5. CDR1 SGHAT and CDR2 FQNNGV come from the germline V gene.

The rearrangement links TRBV4-3 to TRBJ1-2; possible D gene TRBD1, 6 bases. The CDR3 length is 17 residues. CDR1 is LGHNA and CDR2 is YSLEER in the germline V gene. Trimming removed 1 base from V and 2 bases from J, with 17 bases in between. CDR3 in amino acids: CASSQVERAGGNYGYTF. CDR3 coding DNA: TGCGCCAGCAGCCAAGTCGAGCGAGCGGGGGGCAACTATGGCTACACCTTC.

The CDR3 is CASSGGLAALNEQFF. DNA for the CDR3: TGTGCCAGCAGCGGCGGGCTAGCGGCCCTTAATGAGCAGTTCTTC. The rearrangement uses TRBV27 and TRBJ2-1, with TRBD2 identical over 7 bases. Germline V gives CDR1 MNHEY, CDR2 SMNVEV (reference sequence). Germline trimming cut 6 bases from V and 7 bases from J; bases unmatched to any gene: 12. The CDR3 runs to 15 residues.

Here the CDR3 DNA reads TGTGCCAGCAGCTTGACTAGCGGGGGTGATAGCTCCTACAATGAGCAGTTCTTC. It yields the protein CASSLTSGGDSSYNEQFF. The V gene is TRBV11-3, the J gene TRBJ2-1, with 12 nucleotides matching TRBD2. This CDR3 comprises 18 residues. Germline CDR1 and CDR2: SGHNT and YENEEA. V lost 3 bases, J lost 0 bases, and 6 bases stayed unmatched. The complete variable domain, with remaining parts taken from reference TRBV11-3 and TRBJ2-1, reads EAGVVQSPRYKIIEKKQPVAFWCNPISGHNTLYWYLQNLGQGPELLIRYENEEAVDDSQLPKDRFSAERLKGVDSTLKIQPAELGDSAVYLCASSLTSGGDSSYNEQFFGPGTRLTVL.

This chain links TRBV28 with TRBJ1-6, with D tentatively TRBD1 (5 bases). Germline CDR1 is MDHEN and CDR2 is SYDVKM. V was clipped by 8 bases and J by 5 bases, with 10 bases between them. The CDR3 spans 13 residues. The CDR3 here is CASSGLNNSPLHF. In DNA, the CDR3 is TGTGCCAGCTCGGGACTGAATAATTCACCCCTCCACTTT.